The 9 T cell receptor beta chains below all came from one sample that was sequenced in a study of post-analysis software for immune sequencing data. Every TCR beta cDNA library bore unique molecular identifiers. TCRdb fed the PCR reads into MiXCR, producing one record per CDR3 protein. The table shows approximately 460,000 distinct CDR3 sequences, with nearly 45% occurring only once. Findings of the study overall: About 5 TRBV segments occurring more often in patients than controls included TRBV5-6, TRBV5-1 and TRBV20-1.

For these TCRs, the target antigens are not known. Sequenced material: blood. These receptors were taken from a girl aged 5-17 years with multiple sclerosis.

In this sample, this clonotype turned up once. The chain combines TRBV5-1 with TRBJ2-5, with 10 bases identical to TRBD1. The closer fit of TRBJ2-7 to the DNA end suggests the J call may be wrong. Germline values: CDR1 SGHRS, CDR2 YFSETQ. The CDR3 is made up of 16 amino acids. The CDR3 region is CASSVRTGGGSYEQYF. As DNA, the CDR3 is TGCGCCAGCAGCGTACGGACAGGGGGGGGCTCCTACGAGCAGTACTTC.

Regarding this clonotype: One end of the junction is discordant with germline, which a read error may explain. The chain links TRBV7-7 to TRBJ2-3; D may correspond to TRBD1 or TRBD2 (5 bases each). The CDR3 has 15 amino acids. Germline CDR1 SSHAT, CDR2 FNYEAQ (reference sequence). The CDR3 protein is CASSPFRDSTDTQYF. In DNA, the CDR3 is TGTGCTAGCAGCCCCTTCCGGGACAGCACAGATACGCAGTATTTT.

About this clonotype itself: At one end the junction does not follow the germline gene, possibly because of a read error. The chain couples TRBV12-3 or TRBV12-4 to TRBJ1-1; D is undetermined. This CDR3 contains 14 residues. For the CDR3, the DNA is TGTGTCAGCAGTACCCGGGATCACCAAGAGGAGGCTTTCTTT. Translation gives CVSSTRDHQEEAFF.

As for this clonotype: An end of the junction does not agree with germline; a read error may underlie this. The chain is built from TRBV7-2 and TRBJ2-5; TRBD2 matches 14 bases. The CDR3 covers 16 residues. Per the germline V gene, CDR1 is SGHTA and CDR2 is FQGNSA. Here the CDR3 DNA reads TGTGTCAGCAGCTTAGGACTAGCGGGAGGCCAAGAGACCCAGTACTTC. Translating it yields CVSSLGLAGGQETQYF.

The gene calls are TRBV20-1 and TRBJ1-1; 10 bases match TRBD1. Germline V gene data show CDR1 as DFQATT and CDR2 as SNEGSKA (reference sequence). V shed 6 bases and J 4 bases; nucleotides not matched to a gene: 5. The CDR3 loop spans 13 amino acids. CDR3: CSAATGGLTEAFF. DNA of the CDR3: TGCAGTGCCGCGACAGGGGGCCTCACTGAAGCTTTCTTT.

The rearrangement links TRBV6-1 to TRBJ1-4, with 7 bases that match TRBD1. The CDR3 extends over 15 amino acids. CDR1 is MNHNS and CDR2 is SASEGT in the germline V gene. V shed 5 bases and J 4 bases; nucleotides not matched to a gene: 7. CDR3 residues: CASSNSRDSNEKLFF. The CDR3 DNA is TGTGCCAGCAGTAACTCCCGGGACAGTAATGAAAAACTGTTTTTT.

The gene calls are TRBV20-1 and TRBJ2-1; no firm D call. This CDR3 comprises 15 residues. Germline V gene sequence: CDR1 DFQATT, CDR2 SNEGSKA (reference sequence). With 6 bases removed from V and 6 bases from J, the gap between germline ends came to 21 bases. CDR3 sequence reads: CSAPRVWPRGNEQFF. CDR3 bases: TGCAGTGCCCCCCGAGTCTGGCCCAGAGGCAATGAGCAGTTCTTC.

The genes are TRBV28 and TRBJ1-5; D possibly corresponds to TRBD1 (6 bases). The CDR3 contains 15 residues. CDR1 is MDHEN and CDR2 is SYDVKM in the germline V gene. V was pared by 6 bases and J by 1 base, with 13 bases between. CDR3 sequence (DNA): TGTGCCAGCAGACCCAATGGACAGAGCAATCAGCCCCAGCATTTT. Residues: CASRPNGQSNQPQHF.

The table lists this clonotype with a few counts. The rearrangement joins TRBV6-2 or TRBV6-3 to TRBJ2-5; perhaps TRBD1 as D (6 bases). V shed 0 bases and J shed 11 bases, with 16 bases lying between them. The CDR3 is made up of 14 amino acids. CDR1 is MNHEY and CDR2 is SVGEGT in the germline V gene. The CDR3 reads CASSYSAGAKEQYF. CDR3 nucleotides: TGTGCCAGCAGTTACTCGGCAGGGGCGAAAGAGCAGTACTTC.